These 2 T cell receptor beta chains were sequenced from one sample in a study of OX40 agonist ivuxolimab in advanced cancers. Libraries were prepared by immunoSEQ multiplex PCR; TCRdb keeps only in-frame clonotypes and omits some of them. The repertoire holds about 12,000 clones, less than 85% seen once, with over 25% in the top ten. The specimen was CD4+ or CD8+ T cells sorted from blood, collected in a trial of the OX40 agonist ivuxolimab. Every receptor here comes from an adult with an advanced solid tumor such as melanoma, head and neck, liver or kidney cancer.

The gene calls are TRBV15 and TRBJ2-1, with TRBD2 as a possible D gene (5 bases). The CDR3 extends over 16 amino acids. V lost 1 base to trimming and J lost 3 bases, with 13 bases between them. Germline V lookup: CDR1 LNHNV, CDR2 YYDKDF (reference sequence). The CDR3 region is CATSRGVFGDYNEQFF. The CDR3 coding sequence is TGTGCCACCAGCAGAGGAGTTTTCGGGGACTACAATGAGCAGTTCTTC.

The chain recombines TRBV11-2 with TRBJ2-5; TRBD2 might be the D (5 bases). Germline V gene sequence: CDR1 SGHAT, CDR2 FQNNGV. The CDR3 has 20 residues. V was cut by 0 bases and J by 0 bases, with 23 bases left in between. Written as DNA, the CDR3 is TGTGCCAGCAGCTTAGATTTTGGTCGGGTGGTCGGGGAGTACCAAGAGACCCAGTACTTC. The encoded protein is CASSLDFGRVVGEYQETQYF.